The T cell receptor (beta chain) described here comes from a study of Tregs in tolerant kidney transplant recipients. CD4+CD25+CD127- Tregs, CD4+CD25- non-Tregs, CD4 and CD8 cells were sorted. TCRdb's copy holds only in-frame clones and misses some; the assay was immunoSEQ multiplex PCR. The data hold 200,000 to 300,000 clones, with 84% observed a single time. V shed 5 bases and J shed 5 bases, with 21 bases lying between them. CDR3 length: 16 amino acids. Looked up from germline, CDR1 is SEHNR and CDR2 is FQNEAQ (reference sequence). The gene calls are TRBV7-9 and TRBJ2-5; D possibly matches TRBD1 or TRBD2 (6 bases each). The clonotype originates from a human donor in good health. The source material was CD4+ T cells from blood. The CDR3 protein is CASSPREAGALETQYF. The CDR3, as DNA: TGTGCCAGCAGCCCAAGGGAGGCAGGGGCTTTGGAGACCCAGTACTTC.